The 17 T cell receptor beta chains reported below all come from one sample, sequenced in a study of radiotherapy plus CTLA-4 blockade in lung cancer. Some clones are missing from TCRdb's copy, which holds only in-frame ones; the method was immunoSEQ multiplex PCR. The sample contains roughly 54,000 clones, 65% to 85% of which appear only once. The material was peripheral blood, obtained from a patient treated with radiotherapy plus ipilimumab. The source is a human donor with non-small cell lung cancer who had a partial response to radiotherapy plus ipilimumab.

This clone has only one observation. The gene calls are TRBV5-4 and TRBJ1-6, with no clear D. The germline V and J ends were trimmed by 0 bases and 7 bases, with 14 bases remaining between them. The CDR3 contains 16 residues. Germline assignment: CDR1 SGHNT and CDR2 YYREEE (reference sequence). The CDR3 loop is CASSLVAGPVNSPLHF. As DNA, the CDR3 is TGTGCCAGCAGCTTGGTAGCCGGCCCCGTCAATTCACCCCTCCACTTT.

This clone was seen more than once but under ten times. The rearrangement links TRBV9 to TRBJ2-1, with a tentative D call TRBD1 (6 bases). The germline V gene encodes CDR1 SGDLS and CDR2 YYNGEE. The length of the CDR3 is 15 residues. Trimming took off 4 bases at V and 3 bases at J, with 14 bases between the two ends. The CDR3 DNA sequence: TGTGCCAGCAGCCCCCCGGGACACTTCTACAATGAGCAGTTCTTC. This translates into CASSPPGHFYNEQFF.

This chain joins TRBV7-9 and TRBJ2-3; D call uncertain. Trimming took off 0 bases at V and 5 bases at J, with 9 bases between the two ends. The CDR3 is made up of 14 amino acids. Per the germline V gene, CDR1 is SEHNR and CDR2 is FQNEAQ (reference sequence). The CDR3 DNA follows: TGTGCCAGCAGCTTAGCGCAGTCTAGAGATACGCAGTATTTT. It encodes CASSLAQSRDTQYF.

The chain combines TRBV5-4 with TRBJ2-3, with 8 nucleotides matching TRBD2. Germline V CDR1 and CDR2: SGHNT, YYREEE (reference sequence). CDR3 length: 15 amino acids. V was pared by 2 bases and J by 3 bases, with 5 bases of the junction left unmatched. The CDR3 sequence: CASSFGVAGTDTQYF. In DNA, the CDR3 is TGTGCCAGCAGCTTTGGAGTAGCGGGGACAGATACGCAGTATTTT. The full variable domain, rest sourced from reference TRBV5-4 and TRBJ2-3, is ETGVTQSPTHLIKTRGQQVTLRCSSQSGHNTVSWYQQALGQGPQFIFQYYREEENGRGNFPPRFSGLQFPNYSSELNVNALELDDSALYLCASSFGVAGTDTQYFGPGTRLTVL.

The rearrangement joins TRBV5-1 to TRBJ2-5, with 8 bases lining up with TRBD1. This CDR3 comprises 13 residues. CDR1 and CDR2 (germline): SGHRS, YFSETQ. Trimming removed 1 base from V and 5 bases from J; junction bases left unmatched: 1. In DNA, the CDR3 is TGCGCCAGCAGCTTGCAGGGGGCGGAGACCCAGTACTTC. Amino acid sequence: CASSLQGAETQYF.

V gene TRBV4-1 combines with J gene TRBJ2-3; possibly TRBD2 for D (6 bases). The germline V gene encodes CDR1 MGHRA and CDR2 YSYEKL. The V and J ends lost 4 bases and 1 base respectively, with 6 bases between them. The CDR3 is 13 residues long. DNA for the CDR3: TGCGCCAGCAGCCGGGGGGGCACAGATACGCAGTATTTT. Its protein is CASSRGGTDTQYF.

V is TRBV11-1 and J is TRBJ2-5; no definite D call. Germline assignment: CDR1 SGHAT and CDR2 FQDESV (reference sequence). The CDR3 spans 12 residues. The germline V and J ends were trimmed by 5 bases and 2 bases, with 6 bases remaining between them. The CDR3 here is CASSVQQETQYF. For the CDR3, the DNA is TGTGCCAGCAGCGTCCAGCAAGAGACCCAGTACTTC.

This chain links TRBV5-8 with TRBJ2-7; a possible D gene is TRBD1 (6 bases). CDR1 and CDR2 (germline): SGHTS, YDEGEE. Trimming shortened V by 9 bases and J by 3 bases, and 16 bases separated the two germline ends. The CDR3 totals 13 residues. The CDR3 reads CATNGGWLYEQYF. CDR3 nucleotide sequence: TGTGCCACAAATGGGGGCTGGCTCTACGAGCAGTACTTC.

This clone appeared a few times. V gene TRBV29-1 combines with J gene TRBJ2-1; 7 bases agree with TRBD2. Germline V gene sequence: CDR1 SQVTM, CDR2 ANQGSEA. With 8 bases clipped from V and 5 bases from J, the junction kept 12 bases outside the gene matches. This CDR3 contains 14 residues. CDR3 sequence reads: CSPQIGLDHNEQFF. The CDR3 DNA sequence: TGCAGCCCTCAGATCGGACTAGATCACAATGAGCAGTTCTTC.

The chain has TRBV18 and TRBJ1-6; perhaps TRBD1 as D (5 bases). Germline V gives CDR1 KGHSH, CDR2 LQKENI. This CDR3 is 15 amino acids long. Trimming took 1 base from V and 6 from J, leaving 10 bases between them. CDR3 nucleotide sequence: TGTGCCAGCTCACCACTCCAGGGTTCTAATTCACCCCTCCACTTT. It codes for CASSPLQGSNSPLHF.

J is TRBJ2-7 and V is TRBV15, with 10 bases matching TRBD1. The ends lost 4 bases at V and 5 bases at J; junction bases unmatched: 11. There are 16 residues in the CDR3. Germline CDR1 and CDR2: LNHNV and YYDKDF (reference sequence). This CDR3 is CATSTVDRGLPHEQYF. The CDR3 DNA reads as TGTGCCACCAGCACCGTGGACAGGGGGTTGCCCCACGAGCAGTACTTC. Full variable domain (outside the CDR3, taken from reference TRBV15 and TRBJ2-7): DAMVIQNPRYQVTQFGKPVTLSCSQTLNHNVMYWYQQKSSQAPKLLFHYYDKDFNNEADTPDNFQSRRPNTSFCFLDIRSPGLGDTAMYLCATSTVDRGLPHEQYFGPGTRLTVT.

The V and J genes are TRBV29-1 and TRBJ1-1; 7 bases are shared with TRBD1. The ends lost 7 bases at V and 0 bases at J; junction bases unmatched: 5. The CDR3 sequence is 13 residues long. CDR1 and CDR2 (germline): SQVTM, ANQGSEA. CDR3 nucleotides: TGCAGCGGGTGGGGACAGATGAACACTGAAGCTTTCTTT. It translates to CSGWGQMNTEAFF. Variable domain in full (rest from reference TRBV29-1 and TRBJ1-1): SAVISQKPSRDICQRGTSLTIQCQVDSQVTMMFWYRQQPGQSLTLIATANQGSEATYESGFVIDKFPISRPNLTFSTLTVSNMSPEDSSIYLCSGWGQMNTEAFFGQGTRLTVV.

CDR3 sequence (DNA): TGTGCCAGCAGCTTGCAAGGGGGCAATCAGCCCCAGCATTTT. Its protein product is CASSLQGGNQPQHF. The chain employs TRBV4-2 and TRBJ1-5; tentatively, D is TRBD1 (5 bases). V shed 5 bases and J shed 2 bases, with 10 bases lying between them. Germline-derived CDR1 and CDR2 are LGHNA and YNFKEQ. This CDR3 contains 14 residues.

The chain employs TRBV6-5 and TRBJ2-5; 14 positions match TRBD2. The CDR3 is 15 residues long. The germline V gene encodes CDR1 MNHEY and CDR2 SVGAGI. J lost 9 bases, V lost 5 bases, and 8 bases had no gene match. CDR3 residues: CASSPTSGGGEAQYF. CDR3 DNA: TGTGCCAGCAGTCCGACTAGCGGGGGGGGCGAGGCCCAGTACTTC.

The chain uses TRBV28 and TRBJ1-3; D is ambiguous. Per the germline V gene, CDR1 is MDHEN and CDR2 is SYDVKM. Trimming took 4 bases from V and 2 from J, leaving 6 bases between them. This CDR3 has 13 residues. This CDR3 reads CASSSIPGNTIYF. As DNA, the CDR3 is TGTGCCAGCAGTTCCATTCCTGGAAACACCATATATTTT. The full variable domain, completed using reference TRBV28 and TRBJ1-3, is DVKVTQSSRYLVKRTGEKVFLECVQDMDHENMFWYRQDPGLGLRLIYFSYDVKMKEKGDIPEGYSVSREKKERFSLILESASTNQTSMYLCASSSIPGNTIYFGEGSWLTVV.

A few counts support this clone. The chain links TRBV5-1 to TRBJ2-3, with TRBD1 matching over 9 bases. Trimming cost V 3 bases and J 4 bases; bases outside gene matches: 6. The CDR3 has 15 residues. CDR1 is SGHRS and CDR2 is YFSETQ in the germline V gene. CDR3 bases: TGCGCCAGCAGCTGGGGATGGACAGGGGCAGATACGCAGTATTTT. Its protein is CASSWGWTGADTQYF. The entire variable domain, with the rest obtained from reference TRBV5-1 and TRBJ2-3, is as follows: KAGVTQTPRYLIKTRGQQVTLSCSPISGHRSVSWYQQTPGQGLQFLFEYFSETQRNKGNFPGRFSGRQFSNSRSEMNVSTLELGDSALYLCASSWGWTGADTQYFGPGTRLTVL.

The table lists this clone with a count of one. This chain links TRBV7-2 with TRBJ1-3; 9 bases match TRBD1. V lost 3 bases, J lost 5 bases, and 5 bases stayed unmatched. The CDR3 is 15 residues long. From germline, CDR1 is SGHTA and CDR2 FQGNSA. In DNA, the CDR3 is TGTGCCAGCAGCTTTGCGGGACAGGGAAGAAACACCATATATTTT. It specifies CASSFAGQGRNTIYF. Variable domain in full (rest from reference TRBV7-2 and TRBJ1-3): GAGVSQSPSNKVTEKGKDVELRCDPISGHTALYWYRQSLGQGLEFLIYFQGNSAPDKSGLPSDRFSAERTGGSVSTLTIQRTQQEDSAVYLCASSFAGQGRNTIYFGEGSWLTVV.